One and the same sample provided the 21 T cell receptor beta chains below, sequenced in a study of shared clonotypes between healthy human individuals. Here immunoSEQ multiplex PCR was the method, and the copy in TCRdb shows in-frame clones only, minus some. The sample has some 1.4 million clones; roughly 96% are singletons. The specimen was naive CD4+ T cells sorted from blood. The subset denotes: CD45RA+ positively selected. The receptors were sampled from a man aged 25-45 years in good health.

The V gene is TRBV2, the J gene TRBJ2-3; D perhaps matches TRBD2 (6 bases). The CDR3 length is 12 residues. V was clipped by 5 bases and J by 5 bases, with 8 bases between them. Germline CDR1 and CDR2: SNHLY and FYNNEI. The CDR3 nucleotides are TGTGCCAGCAGTCCGGGACTAGATACGCAGTATTTT. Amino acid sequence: CASSPGLDTQYF.

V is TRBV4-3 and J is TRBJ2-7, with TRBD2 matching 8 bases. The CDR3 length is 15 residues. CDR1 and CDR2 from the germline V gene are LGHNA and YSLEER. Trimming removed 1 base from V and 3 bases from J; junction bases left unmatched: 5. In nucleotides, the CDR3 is TGCGCCAGCAGCCAAGGACCGGGGGGGGTCTACGAGCAGTACTTC. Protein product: CASSQGPGGVYEQYF.

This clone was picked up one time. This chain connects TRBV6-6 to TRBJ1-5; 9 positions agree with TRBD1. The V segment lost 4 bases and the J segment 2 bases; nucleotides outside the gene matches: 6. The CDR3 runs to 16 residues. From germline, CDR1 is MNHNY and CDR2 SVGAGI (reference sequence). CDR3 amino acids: CASSFTGGEGNQPQHF. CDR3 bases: TGTGCCAGCAGTTTTACAGGGGGCGAGGGCAATCAGCCCCAGCATTTT.

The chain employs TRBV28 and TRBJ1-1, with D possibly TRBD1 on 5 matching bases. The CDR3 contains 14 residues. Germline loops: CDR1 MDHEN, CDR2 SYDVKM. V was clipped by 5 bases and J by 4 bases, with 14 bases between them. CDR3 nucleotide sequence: TGTGCCAGCAGTGTCCATCAGGGCATCACTGAAGCTTTCTTT. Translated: CASSVHQGITEAFF.

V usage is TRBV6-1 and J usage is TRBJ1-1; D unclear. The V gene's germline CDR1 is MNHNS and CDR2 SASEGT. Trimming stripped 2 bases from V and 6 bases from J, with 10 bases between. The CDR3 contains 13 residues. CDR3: CASSEWPVAEAFF. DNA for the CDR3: TGTGCCAGCAGTGAATGGCCAGTTGCTGAAGCTTTCTTT.

This CDR3 is CSVEGGPYGYTF. CDR3 in DNA: TGCAGCGTTGAAGGAGGCCCCTATGGCTACACCTTC. The chain links TRBV29-1 to TRBJ1-2; unclear D gene. Germline CDR1 SQVTM, CDR2 ANQGSEA. Trimming removed 1 base from V and 4 bases from J, with 7 bases in between. This CDR3 has 12 amino acids. The entire variable domain, with the rest obtained from reference TRBV29-1 and TRBJ1-2, is as follows: SAVISQKPSRDICQRGTSLTIQCQVDSQVTMMFWYRQQPGQSLTLIATANQGSEATYESGFVIDKFPISRPNLTFSTLTVSNMSPEDSSIYLCSVEGGPYGYTFGSGTRLTVV.

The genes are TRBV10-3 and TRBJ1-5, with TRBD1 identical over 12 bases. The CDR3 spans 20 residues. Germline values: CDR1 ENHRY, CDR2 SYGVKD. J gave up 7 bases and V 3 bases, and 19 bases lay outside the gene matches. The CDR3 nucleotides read TGTGCCATCAGTGAATTTTCACCGGGACAGGGGGCGGTTTTGAGCCAGCCCCAGCATTTT. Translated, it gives CAISEFSPGQGAVLSQPQHF.

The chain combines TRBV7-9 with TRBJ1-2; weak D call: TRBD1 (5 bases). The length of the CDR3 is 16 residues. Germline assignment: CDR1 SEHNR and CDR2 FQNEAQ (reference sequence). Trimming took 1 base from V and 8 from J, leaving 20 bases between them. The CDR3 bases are TGTGCCAGCAGCTTAGGGGACGGTCAGGTCGATGGCGGCTACACCTTC. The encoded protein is CASSLGDGQVDGGYTF.

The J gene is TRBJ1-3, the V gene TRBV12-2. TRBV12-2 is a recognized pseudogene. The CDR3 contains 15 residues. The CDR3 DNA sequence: TGTGCAAGTCGCTTAATAACGGAGTACGGGAACACCATATATTTT. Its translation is CASRLITEYGNTIYF.

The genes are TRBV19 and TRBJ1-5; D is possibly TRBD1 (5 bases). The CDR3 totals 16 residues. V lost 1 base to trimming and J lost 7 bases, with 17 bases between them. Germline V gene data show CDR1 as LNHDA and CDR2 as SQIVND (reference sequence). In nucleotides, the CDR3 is TGTGCCAGTAGTATAGTGGAGGGGCCGGGGGGACAGCCCCAGCATTTT. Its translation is CASSIVEGPGGQPQHF.

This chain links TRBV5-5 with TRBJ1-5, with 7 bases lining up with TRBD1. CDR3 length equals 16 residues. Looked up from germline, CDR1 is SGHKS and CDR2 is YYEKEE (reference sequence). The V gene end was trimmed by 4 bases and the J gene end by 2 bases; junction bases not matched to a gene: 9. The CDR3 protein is CASSLGQDRGNQPQHF. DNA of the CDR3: TGTGCCAGCAGCCTAGGACAGGATCGAGGCAATCAGCCCCAGCATTTT.

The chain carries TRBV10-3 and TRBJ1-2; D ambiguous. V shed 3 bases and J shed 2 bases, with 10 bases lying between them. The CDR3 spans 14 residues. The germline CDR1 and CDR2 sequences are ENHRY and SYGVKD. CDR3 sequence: CAISEPVVNYGYTF. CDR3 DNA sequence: TGTGCCATCAGTGAACCAGTTGTAAACTATGGCTACACCTTC.

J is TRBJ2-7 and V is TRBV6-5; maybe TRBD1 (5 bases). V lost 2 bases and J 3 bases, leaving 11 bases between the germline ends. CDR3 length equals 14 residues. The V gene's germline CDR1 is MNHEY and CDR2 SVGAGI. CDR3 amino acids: CASSYVAGHYEQYF. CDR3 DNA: TGTGCCAGCAGTTACGTTGCAGGGCACTACGAGCAGTACTTC.

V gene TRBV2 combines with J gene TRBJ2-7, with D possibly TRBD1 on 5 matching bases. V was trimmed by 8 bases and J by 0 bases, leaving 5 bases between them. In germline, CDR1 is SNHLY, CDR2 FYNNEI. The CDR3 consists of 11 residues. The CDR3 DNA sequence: TGTGCCAGCGACAGCTCCTACGAGCAGTACTTC. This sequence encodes CASDSSYEQYF.

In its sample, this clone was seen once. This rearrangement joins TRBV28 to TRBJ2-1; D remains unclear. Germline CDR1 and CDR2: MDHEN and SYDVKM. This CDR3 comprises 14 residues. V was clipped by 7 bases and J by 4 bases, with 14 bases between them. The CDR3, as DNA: TGTGCCAGCAATCCTTTAGGACCGTACAATGAGCAGTTCTTC. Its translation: CASNPLGPYNEQFF.

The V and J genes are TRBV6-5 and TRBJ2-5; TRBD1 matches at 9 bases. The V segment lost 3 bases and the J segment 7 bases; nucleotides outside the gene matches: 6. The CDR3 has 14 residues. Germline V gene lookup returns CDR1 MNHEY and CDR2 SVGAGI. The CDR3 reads CASSYGTGRWTQYF. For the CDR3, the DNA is TGTGCCAGCAGTTATGGGACAGGGCGTTGGACCCAGTACTTC.

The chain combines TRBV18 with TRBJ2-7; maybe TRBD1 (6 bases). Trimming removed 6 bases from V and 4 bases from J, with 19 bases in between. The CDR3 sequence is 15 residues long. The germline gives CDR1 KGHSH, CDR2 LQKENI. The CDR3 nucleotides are TGTGCCAGCTCCCGAGGAACGGGGACAAATTACGAGCAGTACTTC. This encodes CASSRGTGTNYEQYF.

CDR3 nucleotide sequence: TGTGCCAGCTCCTTCGGGCTTGTCTTTGTGCAGTACTTC. Amino acids: CASSFGLVFVQYF. This chain links TRBV6-5 with TRBJ2-7; the D is unclear. The CDR3 covers 13 residues. Germline assignment: CDR1 MNHEY and CDR2 SVGAGI. V lost 8 bases and J lost 9, with 20 bases in between.

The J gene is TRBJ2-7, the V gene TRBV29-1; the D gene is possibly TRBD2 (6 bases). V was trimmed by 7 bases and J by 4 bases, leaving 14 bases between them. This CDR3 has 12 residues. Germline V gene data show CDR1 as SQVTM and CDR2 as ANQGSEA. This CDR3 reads CSARLGLYEQYF. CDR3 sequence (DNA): TGCAGCGCCCGCCTGGGACTTTACGAGCAGTACTTC.

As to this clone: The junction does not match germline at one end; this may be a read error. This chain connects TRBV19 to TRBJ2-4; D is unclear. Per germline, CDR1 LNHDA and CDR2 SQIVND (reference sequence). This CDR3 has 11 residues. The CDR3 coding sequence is TGTGCCAGTATTGCCAGAAACATTCAGTACTTC. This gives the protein CASIARNIQYF.

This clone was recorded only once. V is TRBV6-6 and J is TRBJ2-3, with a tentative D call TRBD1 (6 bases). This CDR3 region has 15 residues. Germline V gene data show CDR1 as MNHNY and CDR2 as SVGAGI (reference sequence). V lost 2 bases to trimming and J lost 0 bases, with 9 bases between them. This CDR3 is CASSYRGHSTDTQYF. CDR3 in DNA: TGTGCCAGCAGTTACAGGGGACACAGCACAGATACGCAGTATTTT.